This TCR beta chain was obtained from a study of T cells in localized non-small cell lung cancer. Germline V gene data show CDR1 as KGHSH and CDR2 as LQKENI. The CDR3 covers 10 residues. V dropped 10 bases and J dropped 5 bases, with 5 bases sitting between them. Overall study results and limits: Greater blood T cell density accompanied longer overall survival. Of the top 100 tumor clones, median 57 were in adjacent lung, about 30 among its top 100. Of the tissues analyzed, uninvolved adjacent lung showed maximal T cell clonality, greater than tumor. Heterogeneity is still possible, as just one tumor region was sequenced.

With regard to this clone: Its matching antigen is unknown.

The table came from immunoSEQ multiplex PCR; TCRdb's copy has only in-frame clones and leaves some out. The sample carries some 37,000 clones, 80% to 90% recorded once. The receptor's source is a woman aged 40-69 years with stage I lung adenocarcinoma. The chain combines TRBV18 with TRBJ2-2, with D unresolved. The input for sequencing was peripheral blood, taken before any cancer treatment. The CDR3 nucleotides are TGTGCCAACGAGACCGGGGAGCTGTTTTTT. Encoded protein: CANETGELFF.